This is a list of T cell receptor beta chains from one sample in a study of blood T cell repertoires in COVID-19. Some clones are missing from TCRdb's copy, which holds only in-frame ones; the method was immunoSEQ multiplex PCR. The table shows approximately 280,000 clones, with around 84% occurring only once. Sequenced input: PBMCs or T cells enriched from blood (not recorded which). The receptors here all came from a man aged 35-49 years who had been exposed to COVID-19. CDR3s include the opening cysteine and the closing phenylalanine or tryptophan.

len: 14; j_gene: TRBJ2-3; v_gene: TRBV7-3; CDR3aa: CASKLAGVSDTQYF
len: 12; j_gene: TRBJ2-7; v_gene: TRBV11-2; CDR3aa: CASSRGVYEQYF
len: 15; j_gene: TRBJ1-2; v_gene: TRBV28; CDR3aa: CASSSGGESPVGYTF
len: 16; j_gene: TRBJ1-2; v_gene: TRBV5-8; CDR3aa: CASSLRTGSYAYGYTF
len: 14; j_gene: TRBJ2-1; v_gene: TRBV24-1; CDR3aa: CATRGGLGDMEQFF
len: 15; j_gene: TRBJ2-3; v_gene: TRBV18; CDR3aa: CASSPRMGGTDTQYF
len: 17; j_gene: TRBJ2-1; v_gene: TRBV4-1; CDR3aa: CASRRLETSGTYNEQFF
len: 15; j_gene: TRBJ1-5; v_gene: TRBV19; CDR3aa: CASRAGTGINQPQHF
len: 14; j_gene: TRBJ1-3; v_gene: TRBV13; CDR3aa: CASSLERNRNTIYF
len: 14; j_gene: TRBJ1-2; v_gene: TRBV5-4; CDR3aa: CASRRRGGAYGYTF
len: 11; j_gene: TRBJ1-2; v_gene: TRBV6-5; CDR3aa: CAIQGKNGYTF
len: 14; j_gene: TRBJ2-1; v_gene: TRBV5-6; CDR3aa: CASSLGLAGGPQFF
len: 14; j_gene: TRBJ2-4; v_gene: TRBV10-3; CDR3aa: CAISESGREAIQYF
len: 17; j_gene: TRBJ2-3; v_gene: TRBV24-1; CDR3aa: CATSDPTSGGTTDTQYF
len: 15; j_gene: TRBJ2-5; v_gene: TRBV7-9; CDR3aa: CASSFVGTAEETQYF
len: 12; j_gene: TRBJ2-5; v_gene: TRBV11-2; CDR3aa: CASSRPGQRLNF